This entry lists 9 T cell receptor beta chains sequenced from one sample in a study of Ad26.COV2.S vaccination and SARS-CoV-2 variants (dated by TCRdb to the early 2020s). This specimen's treatment or condition label, interpreted: approximately 18 received Ad26.COV2.S at low or high dose, single or two shots; 5 received placebo; per-sample allocation not given. Repertoires of vaccine and placebo recipients were sequenced from samples collected on day 63 after the first injection. Library prep was done by the immunoSEQ multiplex PCR assay. TCRdb's version of the immuneACCESS table is confined to in-frame rearrangements and falls short of the full clone set. An unresolved V gene accounts for under half of the shortfall where checked; the remainder is of unknown origin. This sample gives more than 350,000 clones in total; over 75% of them show up just once. Approximately 12% of the sample lies in the top ten.

The sequenced sample was peripheral blood, obtained in a trial of Ad26.COV2.S vaccine versus placebo. The receptors were gathered from a person between 18 and 65 years old who received the Ad26.COV2.S COVID-19 vaccine or a placebo.

V and J are TRBV28 and TRBJ2-1, with D perhaps TRBD2 (6 bases). Trimming pared 2 bases from V and 2 bases from J, leaving 13 bases between. Germline V gene lookup returns CDR1 MDHEN and CDR2 SYDVKM. The length of the CDR3 is 16 residues. The CDR3 protein is CASSLIGSKAYNEQFF. For the CDR3, the DNA is TGTGCCAGCAGTTTAATCGGGAGTAAGGCCTACAATGAGCAGTTCTTC.

The chain has TRBV3-1 (or the pseudogene TRBV3-2) and TRBJ2-7; 10 bases fit TRBD1. V shed 0 bases, J shed 4 bases, and the junction held 9 bases outside the gene matches. This CDR3 region has 17 residues. CDR1 LGHDT and CDR2 YNNKEL come from the germline V gene (reference sequence). The CDR3 loop is CASSQDPPGQGLYEQYF. CDR3 nucleotides: TGTGCCAGCAGCCAAGATCCCCCGGGACAGGGGTTGTACGAGCAGTACTTC.

Concerning this clone: The same CDR3 arises from other DNA sequences in this sample as well. The V and J genes are TRBV19 and TRBJ2-7; D gene unclear. Trimming cost V 3 bases and J 2 bases, with 8 bases left between them. The CDR3 runs to 13 residues. Germline loops: CDR1 LNHDA, CDR2 SQIVND (reference sequence). The CDR3 DNA sequence: TGTGCCAGTAGTATCGGTTTAGCCTACGAGCAGTACTTC. This gives the protein CASSIGLAYEQYF.

The genes are TRBV6-6 and TRBJ1-1, with 9 bases fitting TRBD1. Trimming removed 8 bases from V and 11 bases from J; junction bases left unmatched: 9. Germline V CDR1 and CDR2: MNHNY, SVGAGI (reference sequence). CDR3 length equals 12 residues. CDR3 in amino acids: CASSLRQGDAFF. The CDR3 bases are TGTGCCAGCTCCCTGAGACAGGGGGACGCTTTCTTT.

The chain couples TRBV4-1 to TRBJ1-1; TRBD1 aligns across 7 bases. V gave up 4 bases and J gave up 4 bases; unmatched junction bases: 9. CDR1 and CDR2 (germline): MGHRA, YSYEKL. This CDR3 is built from 15 residues. Here the CDR3 reads CASSPQGQLSTEAFF. The CDR3 DNA reads as TGCGCCAGCAGCCCACAGGGGCAGTTAAGCACTGAAGCTTTCTTT.

The chain recombines TRBV7-2 with TRBJ2-5; D is unresolved. Germline assignment: CDR1 SGHTA and CDR2 FQGNSA. Trimming cost V 4 bases and J 2 bases, with 8 bases left between them. The CDR3 is 13 residues long. Here the CDR3 reads CASSSDLQETQYF. DNA of the CDR3: TGTGCCAGCAGCTCAGACCTTCAAGAGACCCAGTACTTC.

Note on this clone: Relative to the germline gene, one junction end is altered; a read error may explain this. This sequence joins TRBV15 and TRBJ2-7; D may correspond to TRBD1 or TRBD2 (5 bases each). CDR3 length equals 13 residues. The germline V gene encodes CDR1 LNHNV and CDR2 YYDKDF (reference sequence). This CDR3 reads CATSRRSGTERHF. The CDR3 DNA reads as TGTGCCACCAGCAGGAGGAGTGGGACCGAGCGACACTTC.

V gene TRBV6-2 or TRBV6-3 combines with J gene TRBJ1-1, with a tentative D call TRBD1 (5 bases). The ends were cut back, 0 bases at V and 4 bases at J, with 9 bases in the middle. The CDR3 is 14 amino acids. Germline lookup yields CDR1 MNHEY and CDR2 SVGEGT. CDR3: CASSYSREGTEAFF. CDR3 DNA sequence: TGTGCCAGCAGTTACTCCAGGGAGGGCACTGAAGCTTTCTTT.

The chain uses TRBV9 and TRBJ2-3; tentatively, D is TRBD1 (5 bases). Trimming pared 2 bases from V and 3 bases from J, leaving 10 bases between. Per germline, CDR1 SGDLS and CDR2 YYNGEE. The CDR3 runs to 14 residues. Here the CDR3 DNA reads TGTGCCAGCAGCGTGACGGCAGGGACAGATACGCAGTATTTT. Translation gives CASSVTAGTDTQYF.